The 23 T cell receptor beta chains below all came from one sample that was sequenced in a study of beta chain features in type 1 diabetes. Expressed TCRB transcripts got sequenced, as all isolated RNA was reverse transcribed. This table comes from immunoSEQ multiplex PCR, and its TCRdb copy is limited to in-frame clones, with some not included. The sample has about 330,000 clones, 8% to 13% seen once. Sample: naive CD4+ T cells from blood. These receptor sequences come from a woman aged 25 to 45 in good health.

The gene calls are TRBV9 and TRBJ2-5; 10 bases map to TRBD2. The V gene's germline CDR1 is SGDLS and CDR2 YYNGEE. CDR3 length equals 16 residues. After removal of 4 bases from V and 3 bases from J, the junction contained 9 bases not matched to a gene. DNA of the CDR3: TGTGCCAGCAGCCCTCACATAGCGGGAGGAGAAGAGACCCAGTACTTC. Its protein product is CASSPHIAGGEETQYF. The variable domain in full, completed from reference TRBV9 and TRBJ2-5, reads DSGVTQTPKHLITATGQRVTLRCSPRSGDLSVYWYQQSLDQGLQFLIQYYNGEERAKGNILERFSAQQFPDLHSELNLSSLELGDSALYFCASSPHIAGGEETQYFGPGTRLLVL.

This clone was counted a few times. The CDR3 sequence is CAWRGWRGSSGANVLTF. As DNA, the CDR3 is TGTGCCTGGAGAGGGTGGAGGGGTAGCTCTGGGGCCAACGTCCTGACTTTC. This rearrangement joins TRBV30 to TRBJ2-6; D may be TRBD2 (6 bases). Looked up from germline, CDR1 is GTSNPN and CDR2 is SVGIG (reference sequence). Trimming took 3 bases from V and 0 from J, leaving 15 bases between them. The CDR3 is 17 residues long. Drawing the rest from reference TRBV30 and TRBJ2-6, the complete variable domain is SQTIHQWPATLVQPVGSPLSLECTVEGTSNPNLYWYRQAAGRGLQLLFYSVGIGQISSEVPQNLSASRPQDRQFILSSKKLLLSDSGFYLCAWRGWRGSSGANVLTFGAGSRLTVL.

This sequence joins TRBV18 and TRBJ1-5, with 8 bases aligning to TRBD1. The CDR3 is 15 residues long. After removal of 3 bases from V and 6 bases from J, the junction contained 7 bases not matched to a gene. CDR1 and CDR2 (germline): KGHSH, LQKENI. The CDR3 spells CASSPTTGEGQPQHF. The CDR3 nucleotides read TGTGCCAGCTCACCTACGACAGGGGAAGGTCAGCCCCAGCATTTT.

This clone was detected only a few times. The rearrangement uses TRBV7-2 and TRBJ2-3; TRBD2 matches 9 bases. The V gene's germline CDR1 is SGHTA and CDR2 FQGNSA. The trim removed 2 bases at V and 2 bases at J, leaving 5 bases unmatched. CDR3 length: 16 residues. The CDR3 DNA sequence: TGTGCCAGCAGCTTAATCGGGACTAGCAACACAGATACGCAGTATTTT. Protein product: CASSLIGTSNTDTQYF.

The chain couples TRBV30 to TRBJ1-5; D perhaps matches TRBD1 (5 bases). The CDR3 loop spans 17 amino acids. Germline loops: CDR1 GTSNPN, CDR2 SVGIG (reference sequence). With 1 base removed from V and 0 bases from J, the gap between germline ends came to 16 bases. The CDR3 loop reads CAWSATWGGVSNQPQHF. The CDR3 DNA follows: TGTGCCTGGAGTGCCACCTGGGGGGGGGTTAGCAATCAGCCCCAGCATTTT. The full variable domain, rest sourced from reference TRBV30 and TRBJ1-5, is SQTIHQWPATLVQPVGSPLSLECTVEGTSNPNLYWYRQAAGRGLQLLFYSVGIGQISSEVPQNLSASRPQDRQFILSSKKLLLSDSGFYLCAWSATWGGVSNQPQHFGDGTRLSIL.

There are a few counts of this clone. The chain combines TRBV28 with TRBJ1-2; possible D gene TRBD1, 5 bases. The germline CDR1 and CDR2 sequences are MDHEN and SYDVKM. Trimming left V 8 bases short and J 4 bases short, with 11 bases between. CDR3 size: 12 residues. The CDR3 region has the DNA TGTGCCAGCTCCCAGGGTGGCTATGGCTACACCTTC. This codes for CASSQGGYGYTF.

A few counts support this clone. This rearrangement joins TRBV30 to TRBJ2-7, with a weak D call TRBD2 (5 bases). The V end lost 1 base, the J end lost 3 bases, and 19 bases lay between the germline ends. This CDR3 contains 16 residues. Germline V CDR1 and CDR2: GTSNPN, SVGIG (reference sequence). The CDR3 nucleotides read TGTGCCTGGAGTGGGCCCATCCCGGGAAAAAACTACGAGCAGTACTTC. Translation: CAWSGPIPGKNYEQYF.

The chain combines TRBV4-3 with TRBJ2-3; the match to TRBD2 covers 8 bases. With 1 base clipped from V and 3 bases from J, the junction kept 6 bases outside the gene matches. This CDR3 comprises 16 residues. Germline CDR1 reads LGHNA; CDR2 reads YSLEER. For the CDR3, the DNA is TGCGCCAGCAGCCAAGGGACTAGCTACGAAACAGATACGCAGTATTTT. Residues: CASSQGTSYETDTQYF.

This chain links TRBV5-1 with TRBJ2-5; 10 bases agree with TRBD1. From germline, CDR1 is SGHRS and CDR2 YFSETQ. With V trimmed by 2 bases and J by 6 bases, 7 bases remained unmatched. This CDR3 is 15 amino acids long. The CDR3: CASSLGGQGGKTQYF. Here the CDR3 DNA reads TGCGCCAGCAGCTTAGGAGGACAGGGGGGCAAGACCCAGTACTTC.

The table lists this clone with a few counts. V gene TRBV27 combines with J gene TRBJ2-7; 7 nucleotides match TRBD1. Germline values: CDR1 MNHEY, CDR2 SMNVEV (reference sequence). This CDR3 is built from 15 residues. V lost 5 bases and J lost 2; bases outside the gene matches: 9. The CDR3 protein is CASSLDRVTPYEQYF. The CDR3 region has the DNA TGTGCCAGCAGTCTCGACAGGGTAACCCCCTACGAGCAGTACTTC.

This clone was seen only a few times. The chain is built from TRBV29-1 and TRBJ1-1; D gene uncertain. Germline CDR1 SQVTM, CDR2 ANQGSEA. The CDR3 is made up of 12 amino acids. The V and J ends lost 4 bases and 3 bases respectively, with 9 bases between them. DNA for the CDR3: TGCAGCGTTGCCGGGTTTGACACTGAAGCTTTCTTT. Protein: CSVAGFDTEAFF.

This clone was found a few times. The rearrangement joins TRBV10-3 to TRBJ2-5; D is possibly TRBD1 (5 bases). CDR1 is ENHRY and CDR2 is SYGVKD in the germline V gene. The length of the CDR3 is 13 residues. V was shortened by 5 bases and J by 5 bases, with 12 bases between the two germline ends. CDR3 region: CAISQGFRETQYF. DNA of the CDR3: TGTGCCATCAGTCAGGGCTTTCGGGAGACCCAGTACTTC.

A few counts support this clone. DNA for the CDR3: TGTGCCAGCAGCTTGGGCTGGCAGCACTACGAGCAGTACTTC. It yields the protein CASSLGWQHYEQYF. This chain uses TRBV7-9 with TRBJ2-7; D gene unclear. CDR1 SEHNR and CDR2 FQNEAQ come from the germline V gene (reference sequence). V lost 3 bases to trimming and J lost 3 bases, with 12 bases between them. The CDR3 runs to 14 residues.

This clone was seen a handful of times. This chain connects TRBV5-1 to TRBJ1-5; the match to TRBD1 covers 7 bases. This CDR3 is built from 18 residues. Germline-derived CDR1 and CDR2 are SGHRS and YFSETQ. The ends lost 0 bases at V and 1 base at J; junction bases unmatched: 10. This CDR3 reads CASSLVFFGTESNQPQHF. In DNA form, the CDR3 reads TGCGCCAGCAGCTTGGTCTTTTTTGGGACAGAAAGCAATCAGCCCCAGCATTTT.

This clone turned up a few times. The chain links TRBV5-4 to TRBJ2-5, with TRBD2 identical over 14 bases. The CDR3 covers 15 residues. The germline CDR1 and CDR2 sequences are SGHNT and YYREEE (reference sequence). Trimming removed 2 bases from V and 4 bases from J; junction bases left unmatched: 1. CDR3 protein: CASSFGLAGGETQYF. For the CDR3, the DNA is TGTGCCAGCAGCTTCGGACTAGCGGGAGGAGAGACCCAGTACTTC.

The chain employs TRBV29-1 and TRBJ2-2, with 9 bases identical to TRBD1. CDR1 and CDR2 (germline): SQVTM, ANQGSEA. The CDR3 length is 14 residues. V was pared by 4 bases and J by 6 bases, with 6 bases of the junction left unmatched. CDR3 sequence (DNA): TGCAGCGTTGTCCGGGACAGGGTTGCCGGGGAGCTGTTTTTT. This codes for CSVVRDRVAGELFF.

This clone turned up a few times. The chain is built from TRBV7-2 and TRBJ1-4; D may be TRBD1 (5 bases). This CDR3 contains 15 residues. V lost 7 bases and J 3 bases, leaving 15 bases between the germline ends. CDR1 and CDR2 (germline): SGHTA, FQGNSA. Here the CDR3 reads CASTMGGKANEKLFF. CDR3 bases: TGTGCCAGCACCATGGGGGGGAAGGCTAATGAAAAACTGTTTTTT.

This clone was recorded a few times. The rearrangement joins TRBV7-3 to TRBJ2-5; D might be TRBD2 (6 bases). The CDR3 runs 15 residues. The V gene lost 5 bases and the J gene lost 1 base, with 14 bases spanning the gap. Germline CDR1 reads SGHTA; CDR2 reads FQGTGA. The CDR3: CASSPDSSGQETQYF. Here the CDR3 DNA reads TGTGCCAGCAGCCCTGATAGTAGCGGCCAAGAGACCCAGTACTTC. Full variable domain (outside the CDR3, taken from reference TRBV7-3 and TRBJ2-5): GAGVSQTPSNKVTEKGKYVELRCDPISGHTALYWYRQSLGQGPEFLIYFQGTGAADDSGLPNDRFFAVRPEGSVSTLKIQRTERGDSAVYLCASSPDSSGQETQYFGPGTRLLVL.

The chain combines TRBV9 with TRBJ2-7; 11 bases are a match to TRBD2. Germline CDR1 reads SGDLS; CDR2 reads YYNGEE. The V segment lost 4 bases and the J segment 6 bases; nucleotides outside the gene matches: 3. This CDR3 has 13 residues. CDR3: CASSTGTSGEQYF. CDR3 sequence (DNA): TGTGCCAGCAGCACAGGGACTAGCGGCGAGCAGTACTTC.

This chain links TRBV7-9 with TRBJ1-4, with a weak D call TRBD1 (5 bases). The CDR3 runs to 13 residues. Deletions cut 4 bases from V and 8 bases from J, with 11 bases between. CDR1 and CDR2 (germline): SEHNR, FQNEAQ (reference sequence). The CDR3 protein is CASSSGGWEKLFF. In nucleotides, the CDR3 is TGTGCCAGCAGCTCCGGGGGATGGGAAAAACTGTTTTTT.

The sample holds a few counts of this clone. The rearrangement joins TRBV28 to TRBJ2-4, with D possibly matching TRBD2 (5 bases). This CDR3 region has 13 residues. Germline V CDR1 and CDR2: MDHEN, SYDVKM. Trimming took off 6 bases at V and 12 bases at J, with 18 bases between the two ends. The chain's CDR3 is CASSLTRAGNQYF. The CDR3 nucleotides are TGTGCCAGCAGCCTAACCAGAGCCGGGAATCAGTACTTC.

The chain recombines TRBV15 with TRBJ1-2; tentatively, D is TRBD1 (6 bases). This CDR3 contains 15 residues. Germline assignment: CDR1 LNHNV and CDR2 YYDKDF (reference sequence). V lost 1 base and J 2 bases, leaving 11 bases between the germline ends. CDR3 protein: CATSRGRDTNYGYTF. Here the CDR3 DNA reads TGTGCCACCAGCAGAGGCCGGGACACCAACTATGGCTACACCTTC. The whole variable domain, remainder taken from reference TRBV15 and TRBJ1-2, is DAMVIQNPRYQVTQFGKPVTLSCSQTLNHNVMYWYQQKSSQAPKLLFHYYDKDFNNEADTPDNFQSRRPNTSFCFLDIRSPGLGDTAMYLCATSRGRDTNYGYTFGSGTRLTVV.

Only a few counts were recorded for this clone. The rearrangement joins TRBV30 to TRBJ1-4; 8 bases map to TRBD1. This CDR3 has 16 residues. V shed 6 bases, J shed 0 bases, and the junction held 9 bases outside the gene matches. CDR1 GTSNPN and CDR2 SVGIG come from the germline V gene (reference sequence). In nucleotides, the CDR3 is TGTGCCTGTTACAGGGGGGCACCTGCAACTAATGAAAAACTGTTTTTT. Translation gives CACYRGAPATNEKLFF.